This record concerns one T cell receptor beta chain sequence. Its antigen target is currently unknown. Base quality data are lacking; no much larger clone is found one base away. Participants in the prospective study were enrolled through a virtual design, were aged roughly 18 to 100 years, and lived in 20 to 30 United States geographic areas. To assign participants to cohorts, the prospective study relied on clinical history that participants themselves reported in a screening survey and a study questionnaire. For ImmuneRACE Cohort 3, a participant was defined as recovered based on two consecutive negative NP/OP PCR tests, clearance by a healthcare professional, or resolution of symptoms. In the prospective study, mobile phlebotomists collected whole blood, serum and a nasopharyngeal or oropharyngeal swab from each participant. Participants in the prospective study had the option to provide additional blood draws and questionnaires over a roughly 2-month period. Before DNA extraction, prospective study blood samples were shipped either frozen or at room temperature.

The sample is drawn from a study of blood T cell repertoires in COVID-19 (dated by TCRdb to the early 2020s). Study-level background: Samples covering the acute and convalescent phases of COVID-19 were provided by collaborators in the United States, Italy and Spain. Nearly every sample came with metadata listing a de-identified subject ID, COVID-19 status, age in years and sex. Where available, HLA class I and class II types were taken from metadata supplied by the sample provider and were not determined by assay-based typing. Deeply sampled blood TCRbeta repertoires from subjects exposed to, actively infected with, or recovered from COVID-19 were included in the dataset. The repertoires were released in a freely available public database intended as a resource for research on the immune response to SARS-CoV-2. The prospective study material was composed of cDNA or gDNA derived from T cells, B-cell-depleted T cells, or PBMCs. Samples were obtained from the ongoing ImmuneRACE study (first 160 participants) and from roughly 1,300 subjects provided by 6 global collaborators.

The immunoSEQ Assay, a bias-controlled multiplex PCR, was used to amplify TCRbeta CDR3 regions from genomic DNA. Processing in the source paper ran as follows. Nucleated cell counts per sample were estimated from amplification of reference gene primers within the assay. To quantify the absolute abundance of each unique TCRbeta CDR3 rearrangement, sequence reads were collapsed and filtered. For each sample, productive Simpson clonality was calculated as the square root of Simpson's diversity index across productive rearrangements. TCRdb took this table from immuneACCESS and kept in-frame rearrangements with V and J called. Such tables lack part of the clones; where checked against another copy, unresolved V genes explain under half of the gap, and the rest is unexplained. The V and J calls and clone size were taken over from that table, and D and trimming were inferred from the DNA. The table for this sample lists about 160,000 clones; roughly 80% of them were counted only once. More than 3% of the sample is in the top ten clones.

CDR1 and CDR2 were assigned from the germline V gene as SGHTA and FQGNSA. Trimming removed 2 bases from V and 1 base from J, leaving 8 bases between the germline ends. Reading from cysteine to phenylalanine, the CDR3 counts 14 amino acids. The sequence is cut down to CDR3 DNA, 42 bases in frame from base 1. Study-wide findings and limitations: The quantity of clinical and demographic metadata differed by source and by participant and was supplied without curation.

The chain is made from TRBV7-2 and TRBJ1-1; the D gene is unclear. Source material: PBMCs or T cells enriched from blood (not recorded which). This clonotype was sampled from a woman in her sixties who had recovered from COVID-19. The CDR3 protein: CASSLTSPNTEAFF. The sequence in DNA is TGTGCCAGCAGCTTAACTTCTCCGAACACTGAAGCTTTCTTT.